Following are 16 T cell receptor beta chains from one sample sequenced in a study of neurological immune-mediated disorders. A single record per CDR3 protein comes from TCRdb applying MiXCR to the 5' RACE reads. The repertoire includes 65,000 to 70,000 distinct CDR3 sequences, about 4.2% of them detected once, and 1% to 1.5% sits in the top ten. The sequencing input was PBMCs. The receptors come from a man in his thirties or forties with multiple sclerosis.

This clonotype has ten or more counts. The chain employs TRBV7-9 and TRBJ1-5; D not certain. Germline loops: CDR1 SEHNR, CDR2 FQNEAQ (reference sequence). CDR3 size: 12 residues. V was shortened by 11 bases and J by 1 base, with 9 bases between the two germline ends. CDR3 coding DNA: TGTGCCTCCAGCGGGAGCAATCAGCCCCAGCATTTT. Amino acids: CASSGSNQPQHF.

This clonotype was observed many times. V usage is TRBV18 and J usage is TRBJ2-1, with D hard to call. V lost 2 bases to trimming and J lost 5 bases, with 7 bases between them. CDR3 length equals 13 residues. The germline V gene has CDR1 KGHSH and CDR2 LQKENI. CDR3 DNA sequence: TGTGCCAGCTCACCATTGACAAACAATGAGCAGTTCTTC. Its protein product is CASSPLTNNEQFF. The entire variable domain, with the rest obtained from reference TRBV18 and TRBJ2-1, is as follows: NAGVMQNPRHLVRRRGQEARLRCSPMKGHSHVYWYRQLPEEGLKFMVYLQKENIIDESGMPKERFSAEFPKEGPSILRIQQVVRGDSAAYFCASSPLTNNEQFFGPGTRLTVL.

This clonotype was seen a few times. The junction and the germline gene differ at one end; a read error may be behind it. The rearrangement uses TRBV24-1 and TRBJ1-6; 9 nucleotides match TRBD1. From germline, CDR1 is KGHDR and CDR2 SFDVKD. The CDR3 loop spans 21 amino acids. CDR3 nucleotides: TGTGCCACCAGTGATTTCCGGACAGGGGCGGTGGGGAGCTCCTATAATTCACCCCTCAACTTT. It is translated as CATSDFRTGAVGSSYNSPLNF.

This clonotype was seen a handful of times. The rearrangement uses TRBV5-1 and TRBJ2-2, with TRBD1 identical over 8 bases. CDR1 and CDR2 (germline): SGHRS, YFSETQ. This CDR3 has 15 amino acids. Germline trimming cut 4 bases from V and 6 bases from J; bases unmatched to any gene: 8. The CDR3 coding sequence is TGCGCCAGCAGCGAAGGACAGGGCGTTGCCGGGGAGCTGTTTTTT. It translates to CASSEGQGVAGELFF.

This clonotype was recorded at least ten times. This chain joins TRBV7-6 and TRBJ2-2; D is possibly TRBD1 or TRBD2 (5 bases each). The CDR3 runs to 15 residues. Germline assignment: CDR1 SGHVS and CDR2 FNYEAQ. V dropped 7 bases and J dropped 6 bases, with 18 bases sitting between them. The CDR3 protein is CASKASQGGSGELFF. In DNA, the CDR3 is TGTGCCAGCAAGGCTTCGCAGGGCGGGTCCGGGGAGCTGTTTTTT. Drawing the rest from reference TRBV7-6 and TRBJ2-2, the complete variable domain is GAGVSQSPRYKVTKRGQDVALRCDPISGHVSLYWYRQALGQGPEFLTYFNYEAQQDKSGLPNDRFSAERPEGSISTLTIQRTEQRDSAMYRCASKASQGGSGELFFGEGSRLTVL.

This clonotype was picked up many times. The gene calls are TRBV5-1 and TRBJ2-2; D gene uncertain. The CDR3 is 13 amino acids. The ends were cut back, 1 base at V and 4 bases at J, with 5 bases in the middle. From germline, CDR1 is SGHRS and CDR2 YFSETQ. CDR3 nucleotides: TGCGCCAGCAGCTTGCAGATCACCGGGGAGCTGTTTTTT. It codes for CASSLQITGELFF. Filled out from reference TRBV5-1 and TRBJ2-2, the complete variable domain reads KAGVTQTPRYLIKTRGQQVTLSCSPISGHRSVSWYQQTPGQGLQFLFEYFSETQRNKGNFPGRFSGRQFSNSRSEMNVSTLELGDSALYLCASSLQITGELFFGEGSRLTVL.

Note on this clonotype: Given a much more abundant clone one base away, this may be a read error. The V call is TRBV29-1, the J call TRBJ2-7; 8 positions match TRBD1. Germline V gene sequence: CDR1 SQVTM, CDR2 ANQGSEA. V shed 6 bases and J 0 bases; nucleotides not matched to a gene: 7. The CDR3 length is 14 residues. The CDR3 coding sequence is TGCAGCGTGGAGACAGGGGCTAACTCCTACGAGCAGTACTTC. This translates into CSVETGANSYEQYF.

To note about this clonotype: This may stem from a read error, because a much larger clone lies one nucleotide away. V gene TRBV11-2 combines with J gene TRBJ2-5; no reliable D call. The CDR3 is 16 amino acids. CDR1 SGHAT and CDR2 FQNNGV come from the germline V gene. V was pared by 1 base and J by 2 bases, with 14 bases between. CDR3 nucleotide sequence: TGTGCCAGCAGCTTAGGTCCAGGAAAGCGACAAGAGACCCAGTACTTC. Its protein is CASSLGPGKRQETQYF. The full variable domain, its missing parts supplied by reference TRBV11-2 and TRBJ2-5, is EAGVAQSPRYKIIEKRQSVAFWCNPISGHATLYWYQQILGQGPKLLIQFQNNGVVDDSQLPKDRFSAERLKGVDSTLKIQPAKLEDSAVYLCASSLGPGKRQETQYFGPGTRLLVL.

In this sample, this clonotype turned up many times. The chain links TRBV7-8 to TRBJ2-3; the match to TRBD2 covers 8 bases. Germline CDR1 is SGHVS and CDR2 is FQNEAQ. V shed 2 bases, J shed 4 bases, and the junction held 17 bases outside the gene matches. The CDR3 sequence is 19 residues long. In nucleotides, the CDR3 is TGTGCCAGCAGCTTATTATTCTTGGTCGGCGGGGGGCAAGCAGATACGCAGTATTTT. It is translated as CASSLLFLVGGGQADTQYF.

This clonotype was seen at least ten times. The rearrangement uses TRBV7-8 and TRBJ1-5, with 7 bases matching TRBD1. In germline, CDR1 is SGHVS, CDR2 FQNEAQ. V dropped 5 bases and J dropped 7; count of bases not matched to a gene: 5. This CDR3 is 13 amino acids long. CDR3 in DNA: TGTGCCAGCAGCGGCGACAGGGAACAGCCCCAGCATTTT. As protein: CASSGDREQPQHF.

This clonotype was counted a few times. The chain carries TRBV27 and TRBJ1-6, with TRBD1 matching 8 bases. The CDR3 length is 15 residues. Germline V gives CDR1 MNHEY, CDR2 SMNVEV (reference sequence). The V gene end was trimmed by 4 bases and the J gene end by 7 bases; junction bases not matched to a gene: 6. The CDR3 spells CASSSRTGRNSPLHF. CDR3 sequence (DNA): TGTGCCAGCAGTTCCCGGACAGGGCGGAATTCACCCCTCCACTTT.

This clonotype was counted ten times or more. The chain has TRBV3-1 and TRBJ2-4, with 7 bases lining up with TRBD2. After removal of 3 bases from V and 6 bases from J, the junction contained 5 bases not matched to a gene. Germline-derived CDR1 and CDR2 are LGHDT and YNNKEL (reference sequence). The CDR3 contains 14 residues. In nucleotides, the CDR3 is TGTGCCAGCAGCCAGCTAGCGGACGGAAACATTCAGTACTTC. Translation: CASSQLADGNIQYF. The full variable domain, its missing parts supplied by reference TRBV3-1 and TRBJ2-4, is DTAVSQTPKYLVTQMGNDKSIKCEQNLGHDTMYWYKQDSKKFLKIMFSYNNKELIINETVPNRFSPKSPDKAHLNLHINSLELGDSAVYFCASSQLADGNIQYFGAGTRLSVL.

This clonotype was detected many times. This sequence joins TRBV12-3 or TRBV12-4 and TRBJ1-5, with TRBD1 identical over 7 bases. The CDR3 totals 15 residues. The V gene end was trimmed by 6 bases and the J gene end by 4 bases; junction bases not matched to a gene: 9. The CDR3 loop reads CASSSPDRPNQPQHF. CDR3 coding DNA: TGTGCCAGCAGCTCCCCGGACAGGCCGAATCAGCCCCAGCATTTT.

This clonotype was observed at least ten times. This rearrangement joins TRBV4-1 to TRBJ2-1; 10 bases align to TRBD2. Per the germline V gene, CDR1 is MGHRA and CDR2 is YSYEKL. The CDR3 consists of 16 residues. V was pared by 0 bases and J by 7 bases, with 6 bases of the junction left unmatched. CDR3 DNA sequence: TGCGCCAGCAGCCAAGAGGCGAGCGGGGGGGCGAATGAGCAGTTCTTC. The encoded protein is CASSQEASGGANEQFF.

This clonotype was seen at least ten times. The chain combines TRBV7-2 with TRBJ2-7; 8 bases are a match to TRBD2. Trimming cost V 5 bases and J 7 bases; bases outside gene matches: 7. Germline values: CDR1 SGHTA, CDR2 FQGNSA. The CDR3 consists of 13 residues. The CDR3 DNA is TGTGCCAGCAGCCCGGACCGGGGGGGAGAGCAGTACTTC. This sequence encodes CASSPDRGGEQYF.

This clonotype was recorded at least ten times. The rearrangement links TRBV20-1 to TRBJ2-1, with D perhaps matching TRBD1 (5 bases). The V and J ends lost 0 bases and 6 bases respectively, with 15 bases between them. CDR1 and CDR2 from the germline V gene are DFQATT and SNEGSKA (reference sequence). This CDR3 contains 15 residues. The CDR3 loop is CSAREAGHTRNEQFF. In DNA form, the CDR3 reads TGCAGTGCTAGAGAAGCCGGACACACGCGCAATGAGCAGTTCTTC.